Presented here are 29 T cell receptor beta chains from one specimen sequenced in a study of cytomegalovirus exposure and HLA in healthy donors. The study ran its PCR with 60 Vbeta and 13 Jbeta primers. TCRdb's copy holds only in-frame clones and misses some; the assay was immunoSEQ multiplex PCR. The sample has around 120,000 clones; approximately 80% are singletons. Sequencing was done on a sample of PBMCs. The receptors originated from a boy younger than 10 in good health and CMV-seronegative.

The chain combines TRBV4-2 with TRBJ2-3; 12 bases fit TRBD2. CDR1 and CDR2 from the germline V gene are LGHNA and YNFKEQ. The V gene end was trimmed by 4 bases and the J gene end by 2 bases; junction bases not matched to a gene: 16. CDR3 length: 20 residues. For the CDR3, the DNA is TGTGCCAGCAGCCCCCTCCGCTCTAGCGGGGGGGCCGCGATCACAGATACGCAGTATTTT. This gives the protein CASSPLRSSGGAAITDTQYF.

The V gene is TRBV5-6, the J gene TRBJ2-5; weak D call: TRBD2 (5 bases). Trimming stripped 0 bases from V and 0 bases from J, with 6 bases between. The length of the CDR3 is 14 residues. The germline CDR1 and CDR2 sequences are SGHDT and YYEEEE. CDR3 protein: CASSLAGYQETQYF. As DNA, the CDR3 is TGTGCCAGCAGCTTGGCGGGGTACCAAGAGACCCAGTACTTC.

The chain carries TRBV29-1 and TRBJ2-2; D is uncertain. V lost 5 bases, J lost 5 bases, and 9 bases lay in between. Germline CDR1 SQVTM, CDR2 ANQGSEA. The CDR3 is 12 amino acids. The CDR3 coding sequence is TGCAGCGTTTTAGCTGGTACCGGGGAGCTGTTTTTT. Translating it yields CSVLAGTGELFF.

The gene calls are TRBV6-5 and TRBJ1-2; the match to TRBD1 covers 8 bases. The junction had 8 bases not matched to a gene; V was cut back by 4 bases and J by 7 bases. The CDR3 sequence is 14 residues long. CDR1 is MNHEY, CDR2 SVGAGI, per germline. CDR3 sequence: CASSSLTGALGYTF. CDR3 DNA sequence: TGTGCCAGCAGTTCTCTGACAGGGGCCCTTGGCTACACCTTC.

This clone was recorded a few times. The rearrangement links TRBV19 to TRBJ1-1, with D possibly being TRBD1 (5 bases). CDR3 length equals 14 residues. CDR1 is LNHDA and CDR2 is SQIVND in the germline V gene (reference sequence). V lost 5 bases and J lost 1, with 11 bases in between. The DNA for the CDR3 is TGTGCCAGTAGTTCAGGGCGGGGGAACACTGAAGCTTTCTTT. Translation gives CASSSGRGNTEAFF. Combining the CDR3 with reference TRBV19 and TRBJ1-1 gives the whole variable domain DGGITQSPKYLFRKEGQNVTLSCEQNLNHDAMYWYRQDPGQGLRLIYYSQIVNDFQKGDIAEGYSVSREKKESFPLTVTSAQKNPTAFYLCASSSGRGNTEAFFGQGTRLTVV.

The V gene is TRBV19, the J gene TRBJ1-2; weak D call: TRBD1 (5 bases). The V and J ends lost 7 bases and 8 bases respectively, with 17 bases between them. Per germline, CDR1 LNHDA and CDR2 SQIVND (reference sequence). This CDR3 has 13 residues. The CDR3 loop is CASTWQGGLGYTF. The CDR3 DNA is TGTGCCAGTACGTGGCAGGGAGGATTAGGCTACACCTTC.

The table lists this clone with a count of one. V and J are TRBV5-6 and TRBJ1-1, with D maybe TRBD1 (5 bases). V dropped 1 base and J dropped 4 bases, with 14 bases sitting between them. The CDR3 length is 15 residues. CDR1 and CDR2 from the germline V gene are SGHDT and YYEEEE. CDR3 DNA sequence: TGTGCCAGCAGCTTGTGGCGGGGGAGGGTCACTGAAGCTTTCTTT. This sequence encodes CASSLWRGRVTEAFF.

The chain couples TRBV19 to TRBJ1-4, with a weak D call TRBD1 (5 bases). The CDR3 length is 18 residues. The germline V and J ends were trimmed by 5 bases and 5 bases, with 24 bases remaining between them. Germline V lookup: CDR1 LNHDA, CDR2 SQIVND (reference sequence). DNA of the CDR3: TGTGCCAGTAGTTTCACAGGCCCGAGCTGGAAGCTAAATGAAAAACTGTTTTTT. It encodes CASSFTGPSWKLNEKLFF.

The chain uses TRBV6-1 and TRBJ1-5; D may be TRBD1 (6 bases). V was pared by 1 base and J by 4 bases, with 11 bases between. The CDR3 spans 15 residues. Germline loops: CDR1 MNHNS, CDR2 SASEGT. The CDR3 protein is CASSEVGQNNQPQHF. The DNA for the CDR3 is TGTGCCAGCAGTGAAGTTGGACAGAATAATCAGCCCCAGCATTTT.

The V and J genes are TRBV7-2 and TRBJ1-2; the D gene is possibly TRBD1 (5 bases). Trimming pared 6 bases from V and 4 bases from J, leaving 18 bases between. The germline gives CDR1 SGHTA, CDR2 FQGNSA. The CDR3 runs to 15 residues. The CDR3 sequence: CASSSLPQAPYGYTF. The CDR3 DNA reads TGTGCCAGCAGTTCCCTTCCACAGGCACCCTATGGCTACACCTTC. The entire variable domain, with the rest obtained from reference TRBV7-2 and TRBJ1-2, is as follows: GAGVSQSPSNKVTEKGKDVELRCDPISGHTALYWYRQSLGQGLEFLIYFQGNSAPDKSGLPSDRFSAERTGGSVSTLTIQRTQQEDSAVYLCASSSLPQAPYGYTFGSGTRLTVV.

The chain couples TRBV5-1 to TRBJ1-1; tentative D call: TRBD1 (5 bases). The CDR3 loop spans 16 amino acids. Trimming cost V 0 bases and J 3 bases, with 15 bases left between them. The V gene's germline CDR1 is SGHRS and CDR2 YFSETQ. CDR3: CASSLAQGVRDTEAFF. DNA for the CDR3: TGCGCCAGCAGCTTGGCGCAGGGTGTAAGGGACACTGAAGCTTTCTTT.

As DNA, the CDR3 is TGTGCCAGCAGCTCATATAACCGGGACAGTTGGTTTAATGAGCAGTTCTTC. Protein: CASSSYNRDSWFNEQFF. The chain uses TRBV7-2 and TRBJ2-1; 7 bases are shared with TRBD1. Germline CDR1 reads SGHTA; CDR2 reads FQGNSA. Losses at the gene ends were 4 bases for V and 7 bases for J; bases not matched to a gene: 16. There are 17 residues in the CDR3.

Comment on this clone: At one boundary the junction diverges from the germline segment, which might be a read error. The rearrangement links TRBV7-9 to TRBJ2-3; TRBD1 is a possible D gene (6 bases). The CDR3 has 15 amino acids. CDR1 and CDR2 from the germline V gene are SEHNR and FQNEAQ (reference sequence). CDR3 DNA: TGTGTCAGCAGCACAGGGATTCAAATCACAGATACGCAGTATTTT. It yields the protein CVSSTGIQITDTQYF.

In the case of this clone: The same CDR3 can be traced to other DNA sequences in this sample. This chain connects TRBV9 to TRBJ2-5; maybe TRBD1 (5 bases). CDR3 length: 14 amino acids. The V gene's germline CDR1 is SGDLS and CDR2 YYNGEE. V lost 0 bases to trimming and J lost 1 base, with 7 bases between them. CDR3 sequence (DNA): TGTGCCAGCAGCGTAGCAGGGTCCCAAGAGACCCAGTACTTC. Translated: CASSVAGSQETQYF.

The chain uses TRBV30 and TRBJ2-1; 7 bases match TRBD2. The junction had 6 bases not matched to a gene; V was cut back by 3 bases and J by 7 bases. Germline CDR1 and CDR2: GTSNPN and SVGIG (reference sequence). The CDR3 sequence is 13 residues long. The CDR3, as DNA: TGTGCCTGGAGCCAGCGGGAATGGAATGAGCAGTTCTTC. Translated: CAWSQREWNEQFF.

The chain is built from TRBV6-5 and TRBJ1-2; the match to TRBD1 covers 8 bases. The CDR3 length is 14 residues. Per germline, CDR1 MNHEY and CDR2 SVGAGI. V gave up 5 bases and J gave up 6 bases; unmatched junction bases: 8. The CDR3 region has the DNA TGTGCCAGCAGTCTAACAGGGGGAGGAAATGGCTACACCTTC. It translates to CASSLTGGGNGYTF.

The chain is built from TRBV6-1 and TRBJ2-1, with TRBD1 identical over 7 bases. The CDR3 loop spans 15 amino acids. Germline V gives CDR1 MNHNS, CDR2 SASEGT. With 5 bases clipped from V and 4 bases from J, the junction kept 8 bases outside the gene matches. CDR3 sequence reads: CASSPDRELYNEQFF. The DNA for the CDR3 is TGTGCCAGCAGTCCTGACAGGGAGCTATACAATGAGCAGTTCTTC.

A single count supports this clone. The chain carries TRBV19 and TRBJ1-3, with TRBD1 identical over 9 bases. The V segment lost 5 bases and the J segment 4 bases; nucleotides outside the gene matches: 9. The CDR3 is made up of 16 amino acids. Germline CDR1 LNHDA, CDR2 SQIVND (reference sequence). The CDR3 loop is CASSPLGQGRGNTIYF. The CDR3 DNA is TGTGCCAGTAGTCCCCTAGGACAGGGGAGAGGAAACACCATATATTTT.

The chain couples TRBV27 to TRBJ2-1; 10 bases match TRBD2. Germline CDR1 reads MNHEY; CDR2 reads SMNVEV (reference sequence). J lost 7 bases, V lost 5 bases, and 11 bases had no gene match. This CDR3 region has 16 residues. For the CDR3, the DNA is TGTGCCAGCAGTCCCCAACCTAGCGGGAGTTGGAATGAGCAGTTCTTC. Encoded protein: CASSPQPSGSWNEQFF.

The chain joins TRBV27 to TRBJ1-2; 9 nucleotides align to TRBD1. CDR3 length equals 15 residues. The germline V gene has CDR1 MNHEY and CDR2 SMNVEV (reference sequence). Trimming at V came to 6 bases and at J to 5 bases, leaving 10 bases not matched to a gene. The CDR3, as DNA: TGTGCCAGCAGGATAACAGGGGGCAATATGTATGGCTACACCTTC. It is translated as CASRITGGNMYGYTF.

The rearrangement uses TRBV4-3 and TRBJ1-3; 7 bases fit TRBD1. CDR1 LGHNA and CDR2 YSLEER come from the germline V gene. CDR3 length equals 16 residues. J gave up 2 bases and V 2 bases, and 6 bases lay outside the gene matches. The CDR3 DNA follows: TGCGCCAGCAGCCAAAATACAGGGGAGGCTGGAAACACCATATATTTT. Residues: CASSQNTGEAGNTIYF.

This clone has a handful of counts. The rearrangement joins TRBV18 to TRBJ1-1; TRBD1 matches 7 bases. Germline CDR1 reads KGHSH; CDR2 reads LQKENI. V trimming: 3 bases; J trimming: 4 bases; junction bases outside the gene matches: 5. This CDR3 region has 14 residues. The CDR3 loop is CASSPDREVTEAFF. DNA for the CDR3: TGTGCCAGCTCACCTGACAGGGAGGTCACTGAAGCTTTCTTT. The complete variable domain, with remaining parts taken from reference TRBV18 and TRBJ1-1, reads NAGVMQNPRHLVRRRGQEARLRCSPMKGHSHVYWYRQLPEEGLKFMVYLQKENIIDESGMPKERFSAEFPKEGPSILRIQQVVRGDSAAYFCASSPDREVTEAFFGQGTRLTVV.

V gene TRBV11-3 combines with J gene TRBJ1-1, with D possibly being TRBD1 (6 bases). CDR1 SGHNT and CDR2 YENEEA come from the germline V gene. V shed 5 bases and J shed 9 bases, with 10 bases lying between them. The CDR3 totals 11 residues. Here the CDR3 reads CASSRGQKAFF. In DNA, the CDR3 is TGTGCCAGCAGCCGCGGACAGAAAGCTTTCTTT.

V is TRBV29-1 and J is TRBJ2-4, with 7 nucleotides matching TRBD1. V was pared by 8 bases and J by 8 bases, with 6 bases of the junction left unmatched. The length of the CDR3 is 11 residues. Germline CDR1 SQVTM, CDR2 ANQGSEA. In DNA form, the CDR3 reads TGCAGCTATAGAACAGGGGACATTCAGTACTTC. This translates into CSYRTGDIQYF.

The chain couples TRBV19 to TRBJ2-7; possible D gene TRBD2, 5 bases. V lost 5 bases and J 2 bases, leaving 16 bases between the germline ends. The germline V gene encodes CDR1 LNHDA and CDR2 SQIVND (reference sequence). The CDR3 totals 15 residues. The CDR3 is CASSPLPGEPYEQYF. DNA of the CDR3: TGTGCCAGTAGTCCCCTACCCGGGGAACCCTACGAGCAGTACTTC.

The rearrangement joins TRBV11-1 to TRBJ2-1; 9 bases map to TRBD2. V dropped 3 bases and J dropped 7; count of bases not matched to a gene: 7. Germline assignment: CDR1 SGHAT and CDR2 FQDESV (reference sequence). This CDR3 is built from 15 residues. In DNA form, the CDR3 reads TGTGCCAGCAGCTTTGGCGGGGGGGCGGTAAATGAGCAGTTCTTC. This gives the protein CASSFGGGAVNEQFF.

The rearrangement joins TRBV18 to TRBJ2-1; 7 nucleotides agree with TRBD2. Germline CDR1 and CDR2: KGHSH and LQKENI. With V trimmed by 3 bases and J by 8 bases, 4 bases remained unmatched. The CDR3 extends over 13 amino acids. The CDR3 bases are TGTGCCAGCTCACCTACTAGCGATGATGAGCAGTTCTTC. Residues: CASSPTSDDEQFF.

Comment on this clone: The identical CDR3 is also encoded by other nucleotide sequences in the sample. The chain combines TRBV5-1 with TRBJ1-4, with TRBD1 matching 7 bases. V was clipped by 4 bases and J by 2 bases; unmatched bases: 2. Germline CDR1 SGHRS, CDR2 YFSETQ. The CDR3 extends over 14 amino acids. The CDR3 DNA follows: TGCGCCAGCAGCCCGGGACAGACTAATGAAAAACTGTTTTTT. Translation: CASSPGQTNEKLFF.

The chain couples TRBV29-1 to TRBJ2-1, with D possibly being TRBD1 (9 bases). V gave up 4 bases and J gave up 7 bases, with 23 bases separating them. This CDR3 has 16 amino acids. Germline values: CDR1 SQVTM, CDR2 ANQGSEA. CDR3 DNA sequence: TGCAGCGTTGGACAGGGGGGATCTAGCGGGTGGAATGAGCAGTTCTTC. Residues: CSVGQGGSSGWNEQFF.